Presented here are 26 T cell receptor beta chains from one specimen sequenced in a study of T cells generated in artificial thymic organoids. Semi-nested PCR with reverse primers in the TRAC or TRBC constant regions amplified each chain separately. TCRdb reprocessed the 5' RACE reads with MiXCR, giving one entry per CDR3 protein. The sample consists of 5,600 or so distinct CDR3 sequences, 32% of them appearing once. Sample: naive CD8+ T cells from blood. As to subset: CD3+TCRalphabeta+CD8SP T cells; for blood, CD45RO-CCR7+ naive CD8+ T cells. The receptor set was obtained from a human donor who gave cord blood stem cells for thymic organoid culture, a cardiac surgery patient who gave postnatal thymus, or a blood donor (not recorded which).

V and J are TRBV21-1 and TRBJ2-3; TRBD1 was called by the table and not checked on the DNA. TRBV21-1 is labeled a pseudogene. This CDR3 spans 14 amino acids. In nucleotides, the CDR3 is TGTGCCAGCAGCAATCCAGGGGGCACAGATACGCAGTATTTT. Translation: CASSNPGGTDTQYF.

Relative to its sample, this clonotype is medium-sized. The rearrangement uses TRBV29-1 and TRBJ1-4; D uncertain. There are 14 residues in the CDR3. Germline V gene lookup returns CDR1 SQVTM and CDR2 ANQGSEA. The germline V and J ends were trimmed by 5 bases and 9 bases, with 19 bases remaining between them. The CDR3 loop reads CSVSLMTGDQKLFF. As DNA, the CDR3 is TGCAGCGTTAGCCTAATGACCGGGGATCAAAAACTGTTTTTT.

This clonotype was detected only a few times. The rearrangement links TRBV30 to TRBJ2-1; D not resolved. Per germline, CDR1 GTSNPN and CDR2 SVGIG (reference sequence). This CDR3 contains 13 residues. Trimming took 3 bases from V and 2 from J, leaving 8 bases between them. This chain's CDR3 is CAWRRTAYNEQFF. The CDR3 coding sequence is TGTGCCTGGAGGAGAACAGCCTACAATGAGCAGTTCTTC.

This clonotype was picked up a small number of times. The chain uses TRBV7-9 and TRBJ2-7; 9 bases agree with TRBD1. Germline V CDR1 and CDR2: SEHNR, FQNEAQ (reference sequence). Trimming removed 5 bases from V and 2 bases from J; junction bases left unmatched: 10. This CDR3 has 16 amino acids. DNA for the CDR3: TGTGCCAGCAGCGACTGGACAGGGGACCCCACCTACGAGCAGTACTTC. Protein sequence: CASSDWTGDPTYEQYF.

There are a few counts of this clonotype. V gene TRBV27 combines with J gene TRBJ1-5; D not resolved. The CDR3 covers 13 residues. Per germline, CDR1 MNHEY and CDR2 SMNVEV (reference sequence). The V end lost 3 bases, the J end lost 6 bases, and 9 bases lay between the germline ends. CDR3 coding DNA: TGTGCCAGCAGTTTTTTGGGAGGTCAGCCCCAGCATTTT. It translates to CASSFLGGQPQHF.

To note about this clonotype: At one end the junction does not follow the germline gene, possibly because of a read error. The rearrangement links TRBV4-1 to TRBJ2-6; the match to TRBD1 covers 8 bases. This CDR3 contains 17 residues. CDR1 and CDR2 (germline): MGHRA, YSYEKL. CDR3: CASSQPRQGPGANVLTF. The CDR3 nucleotides read TGCGCCAGCAGCCAACCCCGACAGGGGCCTGGAGCCAACGTCCTGACTTTC.

A few counts support this clonotype. The chain uses TRBV9 and TRBJ2-7; the D gene is possibly TRBD1 (5 bases). V lost 0 bases and J 3 bases, leaving 13 bases between the germline ends. The CDR3 sequence is 15 residues long. CDR1 is SGDLS and CDR2 is YYNGEE in the germline V gene. The CDR3 DNA reads TGTGCCAGCAGCGTAGAAACAGGCCATATCTACGAGCAGTACTTC. It specifies CASSVETGHIYEQYF.

This clonotype was recorded a few times. The chain carries TRBV10-3 and TRBJ2-7, with 8 bases lining up with TRBD1. J gave up 3 bases and V 3 bases, and 10 bases lay outside the gene matches. Germline CDR1 is ENHRY and CDR2 is SYGVKD. The CDR3 length is 16 residues. CDR3 in DNA: TGTGCCATCAGTGAAACGGACAGGGTAAATTTCTACGAGCAGTACTTC. Encoded protein: CAISETDRVNFYEQYF.

The chain uses TRBV6-1 and TRBJ2-5; D gene unclear. From germline, CDR1 is MNHNS and CDR2 SASEGT. Trimming took 0 bases from V and 9 from J, leaving 5 bases between them. The CDR3 covers 11 residues. This CDR3 is CASSEARPQYF. DNA of the CDR3: TGTGCCAGCAGTGAAGCACGTCCCCAGTACTTC.

The sample holds a few counts of this clonotype. This chain uses TRBV29-1 with TRBJ2-1; 8 nucleotides match TRBD2. CDR3 length equals 16 residues. Germline CDR1 and CDR2: SQVTM and ANQGSEA. V was pared by 2 bases and J by 2 bases, with 8 bases of the junction left unmatched. In DNA form, the CDR3 reads TGCAGCGTTGAAAAAAGGACTAGCAGAACCTACAATGAGCAGTTCTTC. Its translation: CSVEKRTSRTYNEQFF.

Relative to its sample, this clonotype is medium-sized. The V call is TRBV5-6, the J call TRBJ2-3; the match to TRBD2 covers 8 bases. Per germline, CDR1 SGHDT and CDR2 YYEEEE. V was clipped by 0 bases and J by 1 base; unmatched bases: 4. The CDR3 is made up of 16 amino acids. Here the CDR3 DNA reads TGTGCCAGCAGCTTGGGGACTAGCCTTCGCACAGATACGCAGTATTTT. It specifies CASSLGTSLRTDTQYF.

Worth noting for this clonotype: This may be a read error, as it is one base from a much larger clone. V is TRBV6-5 and J is TRBJ2-6; maybe TRBD1 (5 bases). V was clipped by 2 bases and J by 0 bases, with 11 bases between them. Germline assignment: CDR1 MNHEY and CDR2 SVGAGI. The CDR3 extends over 17 amino acids. This chain's CDR3 is CASSYLYQGSGANVLTF. CDR3 DNA: TGTGCCAGCAGTTACCTTTACCAGGGCTCTGGGGCCAACGTCCTGACTTTC.

Within the sample, this clonotype is medium-sized (0.01 to 0.1%). The J gene is TRBJ2-3, the V gene TRBV7-3; 7 positions match TRBD2. Germline values: CDR1 SGHTA, CDR2 FQGTGA. CDR3 length equals 15 residues. V gave up 5 bases and J gave up 4 bases; unmatched junction bases: 9. The chain's CDR3 is CASSLRPGGADTQYF. CDR3 in DNA: TGTGCCAGCAGCCTACGACCGGGGGGTGCAGATACGCAGTATTTT.

This clonotype is categorized as medium-sized (0.01 to 0.1%). The chain links TRBV11-2 to TRBJ2-7; 7 bases are shared with TRBD1. The germline V gene has CDR1 SGHAT and CDR2 FQNNGV. The CDR3 contains 14 residues. The V gene end was trimmed by 5 bases and the J gene end by 3 bases; junction bases not matched to a gene: 7. The CDR3, as DNA: TGTGCCAGCAGCCCGGGACAGAGTGGCTACGAGCAGTACTTC. It encodes CASSPGQSGYEQYF.

The genes are TRBV7-6 and TRBJ2-1, with TRBD2 identical over 9 bases. Trimming at V came to 0 bases and at J to 3 bases, leaving 9 bases not matched to a gene. CDR1 and CDR2 from the germline V gene are SGHVS and FNYEAQ. The CDR3 is 18 residues long. CDR3 residues: CASSLASASGEVYNEQFF. CDR3 coding DNA: TGTGCCAGCAGCTTAGCCTCGGCTAGCGGGGAGGTCTACAATGAGCAGTTCTTC.

As regards this clonotype: A read error may account for a junction end that differs from germline. V usage is TRBV6-5 and J usage is TRBJ2-3; D assignment may be TRBD1 or TRBD2 (5 bases each). CDR3 size: 14 residues. Germline CDR1 and CDR2: MNHEY and SVGAGI. Here the CDR3 reads CASSYTGSTGTQYF. The CDR3 nucleotides read TGTGCCAGCAGTTATACGGGAAGCACAGGTACGCAGTATTTT.

The rearrangement uses TRBV29-1 and TRBJ2-5; 12 bases are a match to TRBD2. The CDR3 sequence is 16 residues long. CDR1 and CDR2 from the germline V gene are SQVTM and ANQGSEA. The ends lost 0 bases at V and 4 bases at J; junction bases unmatched: 6. This CDR3 reads CSVEDGLAGITETQYF. CDR3 bases: TGCAGCGTTGAAGACGGACTAGCGGGGATCACAGAGACCCAGTACTTC.

Only one count was recorded for this clonotype. This rearrangement joins TRBV7-9 to TRBJ2-7; D is undetermined. CDR3 size: 17 residues. V lost 5 bases and J 0 bases, leaving 20 bases between the germline ends. Germline lookup yields CDR1 SEHNR and CDR2 FQNEAQ (reference sequence). The CDR3 nucleotides read TGTGCCAGCAGCCCGGCTGATTCAGGTTACGACTCCTACGAGCAGTACTTC. Its translation: CASSPADSGYDSYEQYF.

This clonotype was seen a few times. V gene TRBV5-1 combines with J gene TRBJ2-1; D gene uncertain. Deletions cut 7 bases from V and 6 bases from J, with 17 bases between. This CDR3 is built from 14 residues. CDR1 and CDR2 (germline): SGHRS, YFSETQ. CDR3 in DNA: TGCGCCAGCCGCGACCTGCGGATGGGCAATGAGCAGTTCTTC. Translation gives CASRDLRMGNEQFF.

This clonotype was seen only once. A read error may account for a junction end that differs from germline. The V and J genes are TRBV7-9 and TRBJ2-5, with a tentative D call TRBD1 (6 bases). Germline assignment: CDR1 SEHNR and CDR2 FQNEAQ (reference sequence). This CDR3 region has 14 residues. CDR3 DNA: TGTGCCGGCAGCTTAACACAGGGCACGGAGACCCAGTACTTC. Protein product: CAGSLTQGTETQYF.

This clonotype is categorized as medium-sized (0.01 to 0.1%). The chain employs TRBV27 and TRBJ2-7; 9 bases are a match to TRBD1. From germline, CDR1 is MNHEY and CDR2 SMNVEV (reference sequence). Trimming took 5 bases from V and 1 from J; bases not matched to a gene: 3. There are 14 residues in the CDR3. The CDR3 here is CASSAGTGSYEQYF. The CDR3 DNA is TGTGCCAGCAGTGCCGGGACAGGGTCCTACGAGCAGTACTTC.

The V gene is TRBV27, the J gene TRBJ2-2; no clear D gene. CDR3 length: 14 residues. V was clipped by 6 bases and J by 0 bases, with 8 bases between them. Germline V gene lookup returns CDR1 MNHEY and CDR2 SMNVEV (reference sequence). Here the CDR3 reads CASRPGANTGELFF. The CDR3 DNA reads as TGTGCCAGCAGACCAGGCGCGAACACCGGGGAGCTGTTTTTT.

J is TRBJ2-5 and V is TRBV5-4, with 8 bases fitting TRBD2. Per the germline V gene, CDR1 is SGHNT and CDR2 is YYREEE (reference sequence). The CDR3 has 16 amino acids. The V segment lost 0 bases and the J segment 4 bases; nucleotides outside the gene matches: 8. This chain's CDR3 is CASSLVASGWGETQYF. CDR3 bases: TGTGCCAGCAGCTTGGTGGCTAGCGGGTGGGGAGAGACCCAGTACTTC.

This clonotype is medium-sized by share. The chain carries TRBV18 and TRBJ2-3; D not certain. CDR1 and CDR2 (germline): KGHSH, LQKENI. Trimming pared 0 bases from V and 0 bases from J, leaving 13 bases between. The CDR3 is 17 residues long. The CDR3 is CASSPPAIAASTDTQYF. The DNA of the CDR3 is TGTGCCAGCTCACCACCAGCTATCGCGGCTAGCACAGATACGCAGTATTTT. Full variable domain (remainder filled in from reference TRBV18 and TRBJ2-3): NAGVMQNPRHLVRRRGQEARLRCSPMKGHSHVYWYRQLPEEGLKFMVYLQKENIIDESGMPKERFSAEFPKEGPSILRIQQVVRGDSAAYFCASSPPAIAASTDTQYFGPGTRLTVL.

This clonotype was recorded once. The chain couples TRBV12-3 or TRBV12-4 to TRBJ2-2; the match to TRBD2 covers 7 bases. The CDR3 has 14 amino acids. CDR3: CTTTAGANTGELFF. The CDR3 DNA is TGTACCACTACGGCGGGGGCGAACACCGGGGAGCTGTTTTTT.

About this clonotype: The junction departs from germline at one end; a sequencing error may be responsible. V and J are TRBV30 and TRBJ2-5; the D gene is possibly TRBD1 (5 bases). CDR3 length: 15 amino acids. Germline V gives CDR1 GTSNPN, CDR2 SVGIG (reference sequence). In nucleotides, the CDR3 is TGTGCCAGGAGTACAGGCGGCAGGCCCGCTGAGACCCAGTACTTC. It yields the protein CARSTGGRPAETQYF.